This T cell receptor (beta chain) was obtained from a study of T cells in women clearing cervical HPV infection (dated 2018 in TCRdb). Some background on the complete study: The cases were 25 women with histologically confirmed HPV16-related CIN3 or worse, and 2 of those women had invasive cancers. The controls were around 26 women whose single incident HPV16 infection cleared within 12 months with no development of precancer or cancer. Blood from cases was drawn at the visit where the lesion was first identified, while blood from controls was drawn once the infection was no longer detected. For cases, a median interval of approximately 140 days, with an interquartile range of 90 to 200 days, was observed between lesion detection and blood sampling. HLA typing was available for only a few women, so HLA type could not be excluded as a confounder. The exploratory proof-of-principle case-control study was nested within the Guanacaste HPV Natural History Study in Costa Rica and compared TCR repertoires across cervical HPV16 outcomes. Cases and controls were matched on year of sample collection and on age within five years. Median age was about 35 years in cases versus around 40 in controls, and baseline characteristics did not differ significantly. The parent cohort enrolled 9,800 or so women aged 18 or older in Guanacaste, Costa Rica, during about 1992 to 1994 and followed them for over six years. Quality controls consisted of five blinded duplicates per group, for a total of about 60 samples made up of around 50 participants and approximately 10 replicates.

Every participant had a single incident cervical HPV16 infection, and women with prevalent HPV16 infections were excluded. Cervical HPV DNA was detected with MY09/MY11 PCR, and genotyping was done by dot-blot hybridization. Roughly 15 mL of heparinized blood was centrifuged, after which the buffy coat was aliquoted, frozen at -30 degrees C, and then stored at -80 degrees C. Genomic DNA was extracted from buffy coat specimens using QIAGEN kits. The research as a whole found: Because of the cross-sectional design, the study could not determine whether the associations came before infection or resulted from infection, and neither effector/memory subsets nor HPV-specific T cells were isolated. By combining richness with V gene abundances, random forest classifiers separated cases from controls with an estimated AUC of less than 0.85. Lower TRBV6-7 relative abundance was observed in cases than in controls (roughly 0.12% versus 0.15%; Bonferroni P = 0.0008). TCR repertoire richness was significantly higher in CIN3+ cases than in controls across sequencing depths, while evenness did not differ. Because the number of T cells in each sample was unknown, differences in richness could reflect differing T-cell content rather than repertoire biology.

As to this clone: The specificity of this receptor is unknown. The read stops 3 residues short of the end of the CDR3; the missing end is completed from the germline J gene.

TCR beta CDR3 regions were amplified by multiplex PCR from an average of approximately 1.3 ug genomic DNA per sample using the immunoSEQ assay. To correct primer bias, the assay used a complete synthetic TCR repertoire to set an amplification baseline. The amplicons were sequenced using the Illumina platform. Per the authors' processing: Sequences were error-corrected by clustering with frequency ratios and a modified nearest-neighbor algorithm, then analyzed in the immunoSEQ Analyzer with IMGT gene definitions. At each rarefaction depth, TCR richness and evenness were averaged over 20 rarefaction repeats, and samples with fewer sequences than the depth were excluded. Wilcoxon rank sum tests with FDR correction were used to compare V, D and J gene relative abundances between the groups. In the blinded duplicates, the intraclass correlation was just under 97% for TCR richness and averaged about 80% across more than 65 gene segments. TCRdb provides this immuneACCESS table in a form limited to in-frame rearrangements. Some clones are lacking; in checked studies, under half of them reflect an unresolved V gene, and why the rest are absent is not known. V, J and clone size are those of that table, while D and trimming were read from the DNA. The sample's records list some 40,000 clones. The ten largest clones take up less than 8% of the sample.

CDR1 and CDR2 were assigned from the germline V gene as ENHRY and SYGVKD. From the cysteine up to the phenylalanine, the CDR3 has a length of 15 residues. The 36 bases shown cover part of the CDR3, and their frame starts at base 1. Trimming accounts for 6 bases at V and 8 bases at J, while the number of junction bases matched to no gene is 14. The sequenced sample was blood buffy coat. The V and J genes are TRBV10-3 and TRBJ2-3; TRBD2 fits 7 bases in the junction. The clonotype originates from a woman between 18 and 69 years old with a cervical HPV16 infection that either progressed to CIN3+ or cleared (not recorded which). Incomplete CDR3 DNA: TGTGCCATCAGGCCTAGCGGTCCCGACGGGGGTACG. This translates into CAIRPSGPDGGT. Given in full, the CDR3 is CAIRPSGPDGGTQYF.